This passage covers 21 T cell receptor beta chains from one sample sequenced in a study of T-cell memory formation after mild COVID-19. TCRdb independently ran MiXCR on the 5' RACE reads; one entry per CDR3 protein. The table shows hundreds of thousands of distinct CDR3 sequences, with about 22% occurring only once. The material sequenced was PBMCs or a T cell subset sorted from them (not recorded which). These receptors were taken from an adult woman who had mild COVID-19 (a few samples of this study predate the infection). Cell type and time point are not known.

This clonotype was picked up a small number of times. Here the CDR3 DNA reads TGTGCCAGCAGCCAAGGAGACTGGTACGAGCAGTACTTC. Amino acids: CASSQGDWYEQYF. The V and J genes are TRBV4-2 and TRBJ2-7; D not resolved. The germline V gene has CDR1 LGHNA and CDR2 YNFKEQ. The length of the CDR3 is 13 residues. V was shortened by 1 base and J by 4 bases, with 8 bases between the two germline ends.

This clonotype appeared a few times. The chain links TRBV2 to TRBJ2-3, with D possibly matching TRBD2 (6 bases). The V gene lost 1 base and the J gene lost 1 base, with 9 bases spanning the gap. CDR1 is SNHLY and CDR2 is FYNNEI in the germline V gene. This CDR3 region has 15 residues. The CDR3 loop is CASSEGLDGTDTQYF. Here the CDR3 DNA reads TGTGCCAGCAGTGAAGGACTAGACGGCACAGATACGCAGTATTTT. Supplemented by reference TRBV2 and TRBJ2-3, the full variable domain reads EPEVTQTPSHQVTQMGQEVILRCVPISNHLYFYWYRQILGQKVEFLVSFYNNEISEKSEIFDDQFSVERPDGSNFTLKIRSTKLEDSAMYFCASSEGLDGTDTQYFGPGTRLTVL.

This clonotype has just a few counts. The genes are TRBV24-1 and TRBJ1-1; 9 nucleotides align to TRBD1. With 2 bases clipped from V and 6 bases from J, the junction kept 3 bases outside the gene matches. Germline values: CDR1 KGHDR, CDR2 SFDVKD. CDR3 size: 14 residues. For the CDR3, the DNA is TGTGCCACCAGTGATTGGGACAGGGCTGCTGAAGCTTTCTTT. It is translated as CATSDWDRAAEAFF.

The V call is TRBV4-1, the J call TRBJ1-1, with no clear D. The CDR3 loop spans 14 amino acids. V was trimmed by 4 bases and J by 3 bases, leaving 12 bases between them. Germline V gene data show CDR1 as MGHRA and CDR2 as YSYEKL. CDR3 coding DNA: TGCGCCAGCAGCCCCCCGGGCCGGTACACTGAAGCTTTCTTT. It yields the protein CASSPPGRYTEAFF.

V is TRBV18 and J is TRBJ2-2; 9 bases are shared with TRBD2. Losses at the gene ends were 4 bases for V and 0 bases for J; bases not matched to a gene: 3. Looked up from germline, CDR1 is KGHSH and CDR2 is LQKENI. The CDR3 spans 16 residues. In DNA form, the CDR3 reads TGTGCCAGCTCACAGACTAGCGGAGCGAACACCGGGGAGCTGTTTTTT. Translating gives CASSQTSGANTGELFF. The full variable domain, with the rest looked up from reference TRBV18 and TRBJ2-2, is NAGVMQNPRHLVRRRGQEARLRCSPMKGHSHVYWYRQLPEEGLKFMVYLQKENIIDESGMPKERFSAEFPKEGPSILRIQQVVRGDSAAYFCASSQTSGANTGELFFGEGSRLTVL.

This clonotype was seen only a few times. The J gene is TRBJ2-1, the V gene TRBV7-2; 9 positions match TRBD2. The V and J ends lost 5 bases and 5 bases, in that order; junction bases with no gene match: 7. This CDR3 is 15 amino acids long. Germline CDR1 reads SGHTA; CDR2 reads FQGNSA. Here the CDR3 reads CASSHAASGNNEQFF. The CDR3 coding sequence is TGTGCCAGCAGCCATGCGGCTAGCGGGAACAATGAGCAGTTCTTC.

The chain has TRBV5-6 and TRBJ2-7, with D unclear. This CDR3 has 16 amino acids. V was pared by 4 bases and J by 0 bases, with 17 bases between. Germline CDR1 SGHDT, CDR2 YYEEEE. The CDR3 protein is CASSPHRFAPSYEQYF. DNA of the CDR3: TGTGCCAGCAGCCCCCACCGTTTCGCCCCCTCCTACGAGCAGTACTTC.

This clonotype was found a few times. This chain joins TRBV12-3 or TRBV12-4 and TRBJ2-1; the match to TRBD2 covers 9 bases. Losses at the gene ends were 8 bases for V and 6 bases for J; bases not matched to a gene: 14. CDR3 size: 16 residues. The CDR3 spells CASGGVETSGLNEQFF. The CDR3 DNA is TGTGCCAGCGGGGGGGTCGAGACTAGCGGCCTCAATGAGCAGTTCTTC.

This clonotype was detected only a few times. V gene TRBV30 combines with J gene TRBJ1-1; 11 bases map to TRBD1. With 2 bases clipped from V and 7 bases from J, the junction kept 6 bases outside the gene matches. Germline CDR1 reads GTSNPN; CDR2 reads SVGIG (reference sequence). This CDR3 region has 14 residues. CDR3 loop: CAWSFGQGAIEAFF. CDR3 DNA sequence: TGTGCCTGGAGTTTTGGACAGGGGGCTATTGAAGCTTTCTTT.

This rearrangement joins TRBV29-1 to TRBJ2-1, with 7 bases identical to TRBD1. Trimming at V came to 6 bases and at J to 4 bases, leaving 9 bases not matched to a gene. Germline CDR1 SQVTM, CDR2 ANQGSEA. The length of the CDR3 is 14 residues. The CDR3 is CSVVRGPTYNEQFF. CDR3 in DNA: TGCAGCGTAGTTAGGGGGCCCACTTACAATGAGCAGTTCTTC.

A few counts support this clonotype. The V gene is TRBV27, the J gene TRBJ2-2; TRBD1 aligns across 10 bases. The V and J ends lost 5 bases and 6 bases, in that order; junction bases with no gene match: 6. The germline V gene has CDR1 MNHEY and CDR2 SMNVEV (reference sequence). This CDR3 is built from 15 residues. CDR3 nucleotides: TGTGCCAGCAGTCCCTGGACAGGGGGACCCGGGGAGCTGTTTTTT. Translation gives CASSPWTGGPGELFF.

This rearrangement joins TRBV3-1 to TRBJ2-4; no clear D gene. The germline V gene encodes CDR1 LGHDT and CDR2 YNNKEL (reference sequence). The CDR3 consists of 15 residues. Trimming took off 4 bases at V and 0 bases at J, with 10 bases between the two ends. Here the CDR3 reads CASSPTAIAKNIQYF. In DNA, the CDR3 is TGTGCCAGCAGCCCAACCGCCATAGCCAAAAACATTCAGTACTTC.

V and J are TRBV19 and TRBJ2-5, with D possibly TRBD1 on 6 matching bases. The V gene lost 5 bases and the J gene lost 2 bases, with 15 bases spanning the gap. Germline V gene lookup returns CDR1 LNHDA and CDR2 SQIVND (reference sequence). The CDR3 totals 15 residues. CDR3 nucleotide sequence: TGTGCCAGTAGTCCCTACAGGGCTGGGCAAGAGACCCAGTACTTC. Its translation is CASSPYRAGQETQYF.

In this sample, this clonotype turned up a few times. The chain recombines TRBV29-1 with TRBJ2-1; D perhaps matches TRBD2 (5 bases). The V gene's germline CDR1 is SQVTM and CDR2 ANQGSEA. V lost 4 bases and J lost 3, with 10 bases in between. This CDR3 spans 13 amino acids. As DNA, the CDR3 is TGCAGCGTTGGGTCCGGGAACTACAATGAGCAGTTCTTC. Protein: CSVGSGNYNEQFF.

This clonotype was picked up many times. The V call is TRBV25-1, the J call TRBJ1-6; a weak D match, TRBD1 (5 bases). Germline V gives CDR1 MGHDK, CDR2 SYGVNS. The germline V and J ends were trimmed by 6 bases and 2 bases, with 14 bases remaining between them. CDR3 length: 16 residues. The DNA of the CDR3 is TGTGCCAGCAGCGAAAGGGGCGAAACCTATAATTCACCCCTCCACTTT. As protein: CASSERGETYNSPLHF.

The V gene is TRBV7-8, the J gene TRBJ2-5, with D possibly matching TRBD1 (5 bases). The CDR3 is 15 amino acids. Trimming stripped 3 bases from V and 4 bases from J, with 15 bases between. The germline V gene encodes CDR1 SGHVS and CDR2 FQNEAQ. CDR3 nucleotide sequence: TGTGCCAGCAGCTTGGAAGGGGCCCCCTCAGAGACCCAGTACTTC. Translated: CASSLEGAPSETQYF. Full variable domain (outside the CDR3, taken from reference TRBV7-8 and TRBJ2-5): GAGVSQSPRYKVAKRGQDVALRCDPISGHVSLFWYQQALGQGPEFLTYFQNEAQLDKSGLPSDRFFAERPEGSVSTLKIQRTQQEDSAVYLCASSLEGAPSETQYFGPGTRLLVL.

In this sample, this clonotype turned up a few times. This chain uses TRBV6-5 with TRBJ2-7; 7 positions match TRBD1. Germline lookup yields CDR1 MNHEY and CDR2 SVGAGI. There are 13 residues in the CDR3. V lost 6 bases and J lost 3; bases outside the gene matches: 5. CDR3 region: CASRPGTDYEQYF. In DNA, the CDR3 is TGTGCCAGCAGACCCGGGACAGACTACGAGCAGTACTTC.

Remarks on this clonotype: Being one base from a much bigger clone, this may be a read error. The genes are TRBV24-1 and TRBJ2-1; D is ambiguous. This CDR3 is 14 amino acids long. V lost 4 bases and J lost 0, with 6 bases in between. Germline V gene data show CDR1 as KGHDR and CDR2 as SFDVKD. Here the CDR3 reads CATSDRSSYNEQFF. The CDR3 region has the DNA TGTGCCACCAGTGACAGGAGCTCCTACAATGAGCAGTTCTTC.

The J gene is TRBJ2-2, the V gene TRBV2; D is undetermined. This CDR3 is built from 13 residues. V lost 3 bases and J 5 bases, leaving 7 bases between the germline ends. Germline lookup yields CDR1 SNHLY and CDR2 FYNNEI. In DNA, the CDR3 is TGTGCCAGCAGTGAGTCATCGACCGGGGAGCTGTTTTTT. Protein: CASSESSTGELFF. Full variable domain (outside the CDR3, taken from reference TRBV2 and TRBJ2-2): EPEVTQTPSHQVTQMGQEVILRCVPISNHLYFYWYRQILGQKVEFLVSFYNNEISEKSEIFDDQFSVERPDGSNFTLKIRSTKLEDSAMYFCASSESSTGELFFGEGSRLTVL.

The genes are TRBV29-1 and TRBJ2-3; D is perhaps TRBD2 (5 bases). Trimming shortened V by 6 bases and J by 7 bases, and 14 bases separated the two germline ends. The germline gives CDR1 SQVTM, CDR2 ANQGSEA. The CDR3 consists of 12 residues. The CDR3 coding sequence is TGCAGCGTGGACTCAACGGGTAATACGCAGTATTTT. The encoded protein is CSVDSTGNTQYF.

In this sample, this clonotype turned up a few times. The CDR3 nucleotides read TGCAGTGCGCGGGGAACAGGGGCGGGGAACTATGGCTACACCTTC. It is translated as CSARGTGAGNYGYTF. The rearrangement links TRBV20-1 to TRBJ1-2; 7 bases are a match to TRBD1. Germline CDR1 DFQATT, CDR2 SNEGSKA (reference sequence). Losses at the gene ends were 6 bases for V and 2 bases for J; bases not matched to a gene: 12. The CDR3 has 15 amino acids.